Each of the 18 T cell receptor beta chains below was sequenced from the same sample in a study of blood T cell repertoires in COVID-19. The protocol was immunoSEQ multiplex PCR, while the TCRdb copy is restricted to in-frame clones and leaves out a portion. The data contain hundreds of thousands of clones, around 88% of them singletons. The sequenced sample was PBMCs or T cells enriched from blood (not recorded which). The receptors derive from a woman aged 25 to 39 who had been exposed to COVID-19.

V is TRBV5-1 and J is TRBJ1-2, with 7 bases lining up with TRBD1. Germline CDR1 is SGHRS and CDR2 is YFSETQ. CDR3 length: 16 amino acids. J gave up 4 bases and V 0 bases, and 9 bases lay outside the gene matches. The CDR3, as DNA: TGCGCCAGCAGCTTGGCCTACGATTCAGGGGGCTATGGCTACACCTTC. This codes for CASSLAYDSGGYGYTF.

This clone showed up just a few times. This chain connects TRBV6-5 to TRBJ1-2, with TRBD1 as a possible D gene (6 bases). The length of the CDR3 is 14 residues. Germline loops: CDR1 MNHEY, CDR2 SVGAGI. Trimming cost V 0 bases and J 7 bases, with 12 bases left between them. CDR3 in amino acids: CASSYSKGGIGYTF. The CDR3 nucleotides are TGTGCCAGCAGTTACTCGAAGGGGGGGATTGGCTACACCTTC.

This clone was seen only once. J is TRBJ2-2 and V is TRBV29-1; 7 bases are shared with TRBD1. CDR3 length equals 14 residues. V lost 7 bases and J lost 4; bases outside the gene matches: 9. Germline V gene lookup returns CDR1 SQVTM and CDR2 ANQGSEA. DNA for the CDR3: TGCAGCGCCGAAGAGGGGACAGCCACCGGGGAGCTGTTTTTT. Its protein is CSAEEGTATGELFF.

V usage is TRBV7-9 and J usage is TRBJ2-1; 10 bases line up with TRBD1. The CDR3 length is 18 residues. Looked up from germline, CDR1 is SEHNR and CDR2 is FQNEAQ (reference sequence). Trimming removed 5 bases from V and 8 bases from J; junction bases left unmatched: 18. The CDR3 spells CASSRVTGDRGVFDEQFF. The CDR3 DNA reads as TGTGCCAGCAGCCGAGTTACTGGGGACAGGGGAGTATTCGATGAGCAGTTCTTC.

The J gene is TRBJ2-1, the V gene TRBV12-3 or TRBV12-4; TRBD2 is a possible D gene (7 bases). CDR3 size: 12 residues. Trimming removed 6 bases at V and 12 bases at J, with 15 bases between. CDR3: CASRSGGAGQFF. The CDR3 bases are TGTGCCAGCAGGAGTGGGGGGGCCGGGCAGTTCTTC.

The CDR3 loop reads CASSQDAGRGRGPTDTQYF. CDR3 sequence (DNA): TGCGCCAGCAGCCAAGATGCAGGGCGGGGCCGCGGACCCACAGATACGCAGTATTTT. The chain links TRBV4-1 to TRBJ2-3; D may be TRBD2 (6 bases). V was pared by 0 bases and J by 2 bases, with 21 bases between. Looked up from germline, CDR1 is MGHRA and CDR2 is YSYEKL. The CDR3 covers 19 residues.

The chain employs TRBV10-3 and TRBJ2-7; 12 nucleotides match TRBD2. This CDR3 has 15 residues. V was clipped by 4 bases and J by 0 bases; unmatched bases: 1. Looked up from germline, CDR1 is ENHRY and CDR2 is SYGVKD. CDR3 amino acids: CAISGTSGNSYEQYF. Written as DNA, the CDR3 is TGTGCCATCAGTGGGACTAGCGGGAACTCCTACGAGCAGTACTTC.

The chain links TRBV5-1 to TRBJ2-7, with 7 bases fitting TRBD1. J gave up 4 bases and V 0 bases, and 4 bases lay outside the gene matches. CDR1 and CDR2 (germline): SGHRS, YFSETQ. The CDR3 runs to 14 residues. The CDR3: CASSLEGQLYEQYF. The CDR3 nucleotides read TGCGCCAGCAGCTTGGAGGGACAGCTATACGAGCAGTACTTC.

The chain couples TRBV2 to TRBJ1-6; D might be TRBD1 (6 bases). V was pared by 10 bases and J by 6 bases, with 25 bases between. The CDR3 has 17 amino acids. CDR1 is SNHLY and CDR2 is FYNNEI in the germline V gene. The CDR3: CATHQGLTGNRNSPLHF. As DNA, the CDR3 is TGTGCCACCCACCAGGGCCTTACAGGGAACCGTAATTCACCCCTCCACTTT.

The chain employs TRBV12-5 and TRBJ1-2; no reliable D call. Germline V gene sequence: CDR1 LGHNT, CDR2 FRNRAP. There are 11 residues in the CDR3. V was pared by 6 bases and J by 6 bases, with 8 bases between. The CDR3 DNA follows: TGTGCTAGTGGAGCGAACGATGGCTACACCTTC. Its translation is CASGANDGYTF.

The V call is TRBV25-1, the J call TRBJ2-1, with TRBD2 identical over 8 bases. The V gene's germline CDR1 is MGHDK and CDR2 SYGVNS. V lost 3 bases and J lost 6; bases outside the gene matches: 10. CDR3 length: 16 amino acids. The CDR3: CASSDPGGGRINEQFF. As DNA, the CDR3 is TGTGCCAGCAGTGATCCGGGAGGGGGGCGAATCAATGAGCAGTTCTTC.

The chain joins TRBV10-3 to TRBJ2-1, with 9 nucleotides matching TRBD2. Germline V gives CDR1 ENHRY, CDR2 SYGVKD. This CDR3 comprises 15 residues. V gave up 2 bases and J gave up 2 bases; unmatched junction bases: 1. The CDR3 sequence is CAISEASGTYNEQFF. The CDR3 coding sequence is TGTGCCATCAGTGAGGCTAGCGGGACCTACAATGAGCAGTTCTTC.

This chain links TRBV2 with TRBJ2-4, with TRBD2 matching 14 bases. J lost 0 bases, V lost 1 base, and 5 bases had no gene match. The CDR3 is 19 residues long. Germline CDR1 is SNHLY and CDR2 is FYNNEI. CDR3 residues: CASSEGLAGGPVAKNIQYF. The CDR3 DNA reads TGTGCCAGCAGTGAAGGACTAGCGGGGGGGCCGGTAGCCAAAAACATTCAGTACTTC.

This chain connects TRBV7-8 to TRBJ2-1, with D possibly matching TRBD1 (6 bases). CDR1 SGHVS and CDR2 FQNEAQ come from the germline V gene. The CDR3 has 13 residues. V dropped 4 bases and J dropped 6 bases, with 10 bases sitting between them. The CDR3 reads CASSSGHPNEQFF. The CDR3 DNA follows: TGTGCCAGCAGCTCGGGACACCCCAATGAGCAGTTCTTC.

This clone turned up a few times. The chain uses TRBV28 and TRBJ1-1, with a possible D match to TRBD1 (5 bases). Germline V CDR1 and CDR2: MDHEN, SYDVKM. V was trimmed by 5 bases and J by 5 bases, leaving 9 bases between them. The CDR3 length is 12 residues. The CDR3 loop reads CASSATGTEAFF. As DNA, the CDR3 is TGTGCCAGCAGTGCAACAGGTACTGAAGCTTTCTTT.

The chain has TRBV25-1 and TRBJ2-3; a weak D match, TRBD1 (6 bases). The CDR3 runs 14 residues. Trimming cost V 2 bases and J 11 bases, with 17 bases left between them. Germline-derived CDR1 and CDR2 are MGHDK and SYGVNS. Here the CDR3 reads CASSETVFRGMQYF. CDR3 nucleotides: TGTGCCAGCAGTGAAACTGTTTTTAGGGGGATGCAGTATTTT.

This chain links TRBV30 with TRBJ1-6; D uncertain. The CDR3 loop spans 13 amino acids. Trimming cost V 0 bases and J 10 bases, with 10 bases left between them. Germline loops: CDR1 GTSNPN, CDR2 SVGIG (reference sequence). CDR3 bases: TGTGCCTGGAGTGTAAAGAGGTCGTCACCCCTCCACTTT. This codes for CAWSVKRSSPLHF.

The chain has TRBV19 and TRBJ1-2; 7 positions match TRBD1. Trimming at V came to 4 bases and at J to 2 bases, leaving 7 bases not matched to a gene. The CDR3 is 15 residues long. Germline assignment: CDR1 LNHDA and CDR2 SQIVND (reference sequence). The CDR3 loop is CASSRNAQGNYGYTF. DNA of the CDR3: TGTGCCAGTAGTAGAAACGCACAGGGGAACTATGGCTACACCTTC.